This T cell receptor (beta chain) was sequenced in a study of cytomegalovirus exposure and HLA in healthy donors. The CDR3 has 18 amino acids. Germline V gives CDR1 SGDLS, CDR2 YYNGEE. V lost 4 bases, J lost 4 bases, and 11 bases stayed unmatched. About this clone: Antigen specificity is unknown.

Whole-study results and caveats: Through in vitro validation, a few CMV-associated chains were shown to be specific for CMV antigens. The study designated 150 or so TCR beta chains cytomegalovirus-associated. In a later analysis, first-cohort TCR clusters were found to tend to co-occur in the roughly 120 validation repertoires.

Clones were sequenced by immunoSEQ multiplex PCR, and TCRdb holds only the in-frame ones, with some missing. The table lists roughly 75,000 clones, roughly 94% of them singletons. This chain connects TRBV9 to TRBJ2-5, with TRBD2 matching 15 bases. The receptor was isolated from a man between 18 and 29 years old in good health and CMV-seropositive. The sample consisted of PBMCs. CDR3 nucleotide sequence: TGTGCCAGCAGCTTACCTCGGACTAGCGGGGGGGCCAGAGAGACCCAGTACTTC. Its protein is CASSLPRTSGGARETQYF.